The rows below give T cell receptor beta chains drawn from one sample of a study of T cell responses to AZD1222 COVID-19 vaccine. The table came from immunoSEQ multiplex PCR; TCRdb's copy has only in-frame clones and leaves some out. This table has 100,000 to 150,000 clones, about 87% appearing once. The sequenced sample was peripheral blood, obtained on day 0 of AZD1222 vaccination. The receptors derive from an adult in good health. The CDR3 runs from the conserved cysteine through the conserved F or W. The D gene is left open where the match is weak. For some rows the clone size is stated as once, few or many, or as a class when expanded; others skip it.

D,size,J,V,DNA,CDR3
NA,NA,TRBJ1-1,TRBV24-1,TGTGCCACCAGTGAGGCCGGGACGGGGAACACTGAAGCTTTCTTT,CATSEAGTGNTEAFF
TRBD1,NA,TRBJ2-7,TRBV19,TGTGCCAGTAGTATTTTTCTCTCCGACAGGGGAGCGTCTTACGAGCAGTACTTC,CASSIFLSDRGASYEQYF
TRBD2,NA,TRBJ2-3,TRBV28,TGTGCCAGCAGTACCCTCGGGGCGGGAGGGACAGATACGCAGTATTTT,CASSTLGAGGTDTQYF
NA,NA,TRBJ1-4,TRBV27,TGTGCCACCAGCATAAGATGGGGCGGTAATGAAAAACTGTTTTTT,CATSIRWGGNEKLFF
NA,NA,TRBJ2-7,TRBV10-2,TGCGCCAGCAGTGACGAGAAGGTCCCCTCCTACGAGCAGTACTTC,CASSDEKVPSYEQYF
NA,NA,TRBJ2-4,TRBV11-2,TGTGCCAGCAGCTTACGGACAGCCGGAAACATTCAGTACTTC,CASSLRTAGNIQYF
NA,once,TRBJ1-1,TRBV7-8,TGTGCCAGCAGCTTAGATCTGGGTACAAACACTGAAGCTTTCTTT,CASSLDLGTNTEAFF
NA,NA,TRBJ2-7,TRBV9,TGTGCCAGCAGCGTAGTAGGTGGCGAGCAGTACTTC,CASSVVGGEQYF
TRBD1,NA,TRBJ2-7,TRBV30,TGTGCCGGACAGGGTCGGTACGAGCAGTACTTC,CAGQGRYEQYF
NA,NA,TRBJ2-5,TRBV5-4,TGTGCCAGCAGCTTGGGATGGGGGCGGGAGACCCAGTACTTC,CASSLGWGRETQYF
TRBD2,NA,TRBJ2-5,TRBV9,TGTGCCAGCAGCGTGCGCCCTAGCGGGGGACCCGACACTATAAAAGAGACCCAGTACTTC,CASSVRPSGGPDTIKETQYF
TRBD1,NA,TRBJ2-3,TRBV20-1,TGCAGTGCTAGTTTCGGACAGGGCACAGATACGCAGTATTTT,CSASFGQGTDTQYF
NA,NA,TRBJ2-2,TRBV12-3/TRBV12-4,TGTGCCAGCAGGGACACCGGGGAGCTGTTTTTT,CASRDTGELFF
TRBD2,NA,TRBJ2-7,TRBV5-1,TGCGCCAGCAGGGCCGGGACTAGCGGACCCTACGAGCAGTACTTC,CASRAGTSGPYEQYF
NA,NA,TRBJ2-2,TRBV4-3,TGCGCCAGCAGCCTGTGGCAACAGAACACCGGGGAGCTGTTTTTT,CASSLWQQNTGELFF
NA,NA,TRBJ1-3,TRBV5-3,TGTGCCAGAAGCTTGATTGGGCGTATCGACTCTGGAAACACCATATATTTT,CARSLIGRIDSGNTIYF
NA,NA,TRBJ2-1,TRBV11-3,TGTGCCAGCCCGAGCTACTCGGGACAAGCCTACAATGAGCAGTTCTTC,CASPSYSGQAYNEQFF
NA,NA,TRBJ2-3,TRBV10-1,TGCGCCAGCGTGGGGCACCCCCCGGGAACAGATACGCAGTATTTT,CASVGHPPGTDTQYF
TRBD1,NA,TRBJ2-7,TRBV5-8,TGTGCCAGCAGCCTCCTGACAGGGGCCGCGGCGGACTACGAGCAGTACTTC,CASSLLTGAAADYEQYF
NA,NA,TRBJ2-5,TRBV2,TGTGCCATCAACAGAGAGACCCAGTACTTC,CAINRETQYF
TRBD2,NA,TRBJ2-1,TRBV4-2,TGTGCCAGCAGCCAAGGGGAAGTCGGTAGCGGGGGGTACAATGAGCAGTTCTTC,CASSQGEVGSGGYNEQFF
TRBD2,NA,TRBJ2-6,TRBV11-2,TGTGCCAGCAGAAGACTAGCGGGGCGGGCCTCTGGGGCCAACGTCCTGACTTTC,CASRRLAGRASGANVLTF
TRBD1,NA,TRBJ1-1,TRBV11-2,TGTGCCAGCAGCTTATTTAGGCCAGGGGGCACTGAAGCTTTCTTT,CASSLFRPGGTEAFF
TRBD2,NA,TRBJ2-2,TRBV27,TGTGCCAGTACCGGTCTAGCGGGAGTCCCCGGGGAGCTGTTTTTT,CASTGLAGVPGELFF
NA,NA,TRBJ2-5,TRBV4-3,TGCGCCAGCAGCCAAGAAAGGAGGCTACTGAAAGAGACCCAGTACTTC,CASSQERRLLKETQYF
TRBD2,NA,TRBJ2-7,TRBV5-1,TGCGCCAGCAGCTTTAGCGGGGGGTCTTCCTACGAGCAGTACTTC,CASSFSGGSSYEQYF
TRBD2,NA,TRBJ2-3,TRBV4-3,TGCGCCAGCAGCCAAGTTAGCGGGGCCCCCACAGATACGCAGTATTTT,CASSQVSGAPTDTQYF
TRBD1,NA,TRBJ1-1,TRBV10-3,TGTGCCATCAGTGAGTTTAAGAGGACAGGGTTTACTGAAGCTTTCTTT,CAISEFKRTGFTEAFF
TRBD1,few,TRBJ2-7,TRBV4-2,TGTGCCAGCAGCCAAGCTCCCCGGGACAGATCCTACGAGCAGTACTTC,CASSQAPRDRSYEQYF
TRBD1,NA,TRBJ1-4,TRBV28,TGTGCCAGCAGTCTAGGGACAGCAACAGCAACTAATGAAAAACTGTTTTTT,CASSLGTATATNEKLFF
NA,NA,TRBJ2-1,TRBV6-1,TGTGCCAGCAGTGATAGGTCGGCCCCTCCCTACAATGAGCAGTTCTTC,CASSDRSAPPYNEQFF
NA,NA,TRBJ1-1,TRBV10-1,TGCGCCAGCCCCGAACGCTCCGATGAAGCTTTCTTT,CASPERSDEAFF
NA,NA,TRBJ2-7,TRBV5-1,TGCGCCAGCAGCCTAGGTGGGACGTCCTCCTACGAGCAGTACTTC,CASSLGGTSSYEQYF
TRBD1,NA,TRBJ2-7,TRBV15,TGTGCCACCAGCAGATCGACAGGGGACTCAGGCTACGAGCAGTACTTC,CATSRSTGDSGYEQYF
NA,NA,TRBJ1-2,TRBV2,TGTGCCAGCAGGACGGTGACGGGCTATGGCTACACCTTC,CASRTVTGYGYTF
NA,NA,TRBJ1-1,TRBV5-5,TGTGCCAGCAGCTTGGCCAGGGGTAGCACTGAAGCTTTCTTT,CASSLARGSTEAFF
NA,few,TRBJ2-1,TRBV7-2,TGTGCCAGCAGTCAATACGGCCAGTGGGGGGAGCAGTTCTTC,CASSQYGQWGEQFF
NA,NA,TRBJ2-7,TRBV19,TGTGCCAGTAGTATCTCCGCTCATCAGCGAGACAGAGCTTACGAGCAGTACTTC,CASSISAHQRDRAYEQYF
TRBD2,few,TRBJ2-1,TRBV11-3,TGTGCCAGCAGCTTAGAGACTAGCCGTGAGCAGTTCTTC,CASSLETSREQFF
NA,NA,TRBJ1-4,TRBV5-8,TGTGCCAGCAGCTTGGGGGGCAGGAAGGAAGAAAAACTGTTTTTT,CASSLGGRKEEKLFF
TRBD1,few,TRBJ1-1,TRBV18,TGTGCCAGCTCACCTTTCGACAGGGGGCGGGACACTGAAGCTTTCTTT,CASSPFDRGRDTEAFF
NA,NA,TRBJ2-6,TRBV29-1,TGCAGCGTTGCGACCCAGGGGAAAGGGGCCAACGTCCTGACTTTC,CSVATQGKGANVLTF
TRBD2,NA,TRBJ2-1,TRBV6-5,TGTGCCAGCAGTTTCCCTAGCGGGGTGAAGTTCTTC,CASSFPSGVKFF
TRBD1,NA,TRBJ1-4,TRBV28,TGTGTCAGCAAAACTGCCGCAGGGGGAGGGGATGAAAAACTGTTTTTT,CVSKTAAGGGDEKLFF
NA,NA,TRBJ2-1,TRBV9,TGTGCCAGCAGCGTAGGTTCGGGAGTTCACAATGAGCAGTTCTTC,CASSVGSGVHNEQFF
NA,NA,TRBJ2-1,TRBV5-1,TGCGCCAGCAGCCTAGATGCCTTGGGGTACAATGAGCAGTTCTTC,CASSLDALGYNEQFF
TRBD1,NA,TRBJ1-2,TRBV24-1,TGTGCCACCAGTGATGGAGGACAGGGGACTTTTAACTATGGCTACACCTTC,CATSDGGQGTFNYGYTF
NA,NA,TRBJ1-5,TRBV27,TGTGCCAGCAGTTCAAAAGACAGTTCCAATCAGCCCCAGCATTTT,CASSSKDSSNQPQHF
NA,NA,TRBJ2-3,TRBV7-9,TGTGCCAGCAGCTTCGGAAGCGGGCGGCTTGGAGATACGCAGTATTTT,CASSFGSGRLGDTQYF
TRBD1,NA,TRBJ1-2,TRBV5-8,TGTGCCAGCAGCCGGGGACAGGGCCCCTATGGCTACACCTTC,CASSRGQGPYGYTF
TRBD1,NA,TRBJ2-1,TRBV5-1,TGCGCCAGCAGCTTGGACCCGACAGGGTCGAGCTCCTACAATGAGCAGTTCTTC,CASSLDPTGSSSYNEQFF
NA,NA,TRBJ2-1,TRBV9,TGTGCCAGCAGTGGACGTAGCGGTCACGCCTACAATGAGCAGTTCTTC,CASSGRSGHAYNEQFF
TRBD2,NA,TRBJ2-1,TRBV25-1,TGTGCCAGCAGTGATAGGGCGGGAGGGTCCTACAATGAGCAGTTCTTC,CASSDRAGGSYNEQFF